A selection of T cell receptor beta chains follows, all from one sample in a study of control samples from healthy donors and cancer patients. The method was immunoSEQ multiplex PCR; TCRdb's version includes in-frame clones alone and lacks a portion of them. The sample lists more than 70,000 clones; roughly nine tenths were seen once. The source material was blood. The source of these receptors is a woman aged 25 to 39 in good health. Both conserved end residues are part of each CDR3. The D gene is left open where the match is weak. For some rows the clone size is stated as once, few or many, or as a class when expanded; others skip it.

>TRBD2|TRBV29-1|-|TRBJ2-1
CSVIGLAGAGEQFF
TGCAGCGTTATAGGACTAGCGGGAGCAGGGGAGCAGTTCTTC
>-|TRBV6-1|-|TRBJ2-1
CASSEGSTSTAQRQFF
TGTGCCAGCAGTGAAGGGTCAACCTCCACCGCACAAAGGCAGTTCTTC
>TRBD1|TRBV30|-|TRBJ2-2
CAWTVGQGGLVGELFF
TGTGCCTGGACAGTGGGACAGGGTGGATTGGTCGGGGAGCTGTTTTTT
>-|TRBV5-1|-|TRBJ1-5
CASRAGEHSNQPQHF
TGCGCCAGCCGGGCAGGGGAGCATAGCAATCAGCCCCAGCATTTT
>-|TRBV21-1|-|TRBJ1-2
CASSKTGLDYGYTF
TGTGCCAGCAGCAAAACAGGATTGGACTATGGCTACACCTTC
>TRBD1|TRBV19|-|TRBJ1-2
CASSIFLAGGSYGYTF
TGTGCCAGTAGTATTTTCTTGGCAGGGGGCTCCTATGGCTACACCTTC
>TRBD2|TRBV5-4|once|TRBJ2-4
CASSLAGGIAGSAKNIQYF
TGTGCCAGCAGCTTGGCCGGGGGGATAGCGGGGTCAGCCAAAAACATTCAGTACTTC
>-|TRBV4-2|once|TRBJ1-6
CASSQDRGPSALHF
TGTGCCAGCAGCCAAGATCGGGGGCCCAGCGCCCTCCACTTT
>-|TRBV19|-|TRBJ2-2
CASMNGPNTGELFF
TGTGCCAGCATGAACGGGCCTAACACCGGGGAGCTGTTTTTT
>-|TRBV19|few|TRBJ1-2
CASSIGAHAGYTF
TGTGCCAGTAGTATAGGGGCCCATGCCGGCTACACCTTC
>-|TRBV29-1|-|TRBJ1-1
CSVLGGVYTEAFF
TGCAGCGTTCTGGGGGGCGTTTACACTGAAGCTTTCTTT
>TRBD2|TRBV12-5|-|TRBJ2-1
CASGLGGNEQFF
TGTGCGTCGGGACTAGGGGGCAATGAGCAGTTCTTC
>-|TRBV7-8|-|TRBJ1-3
CASSLKGSSGNTIYF
TGTGCCAGCAGCTTAAAGGGTAGCTCTGGAAACACCATATATTTT
>-|TRBV24-1|few|TRBJ1-1
CATSEGAEPLNTEAFF
TGTGCCACCAGTGAGGGGGCAGAACCTTTGAACACTGAAGCTTTCTTT
>-|TRBV5-1|-|TRBJ2-1
CASSLVRAADNEQFF
TGCGCCAGCAGCTTGGTCAGGGCGGCGGACAATGAGCAGTTCTTC
>-|TRBV20-1|-|TRBJ2-7
CSAKGGYEQYF
TGCAGTGCCAAGGGTGGGTACGAGCAGTACTTC
>-|TRBV6-6|-|TRBJ2-5
CASRPGRNQETQYF
TGTGCCAGCAGGCCGGGACGGAACCAAGAGACCCAGTACTTC
>-|TRBV4-2|-|TRBJ1-5
CASRYTGGEAQPQHF
TGTGCCAGCCGATATACTGGGGGGGAGGCTCAGCCCCAGCATTTT
>-|TRBV3-1/TRBV3-2|-|TRBJ1-3
CASSPAGSGNTIYF
TGTGCCAGCAGCCCAGCCGGGTCTGGAAACACCATATATTTT
>-|TRBV12-3/TRBV12-4|-|TRBJ1-2
CASGPADGYTF
TGTGCCAGCGGGCCCGCCGATGGCTACACCTTC
>-|TRBV18|-|TRBJ1-5
CASSLDRTNQPQHF
TGTGCCAGCTCGCTCGACAGGACCAATCAGCCCCAGCATTTT
>-|TRBV5-1|few|TRBJ1-1
CASRQVLNTEAFF
TGCGCCAGCAGGCAAGTCCTGAACACTGAAGCTTTCTTT
>-|TRBV7-9|few|TRBJ2-1
CASSLVGIYNEQFF
TGTGCCAGCAGCTTAGTTGGCATATACAATGAGCAGTTCTTC
>-|TRBV7-7|-|TRBJ2-2
CASSYSANTGELFF
TGTGCCAGCAGCTACAGTGCGAACACCGGGGAGCTGTTTTTT
>-|TRBV19|few|TRBJ1-1
CASRIKGMRPPMNTEAFF
TGTGCCAGCCGAATAAAGGGAATGCGTCCCCCCATGAACACTGAAGCTTTCTTT
>TRBD1|TRBV12-3/TRBV12-4|once|TRBJ1-1
CASSLGRGTEAFF
TGTGCCAGCAGTTTGGGCAGGGGGACTGAAGCTTTCTTT
>TRBD1|TRBV5-1|-|TRBJ1-6
CASSSRPPGQGFNSPLHF
TGCGCCAGCAGCTCGAGACCCCCGGGACAGGGTTTTAATTCACCCCTCCACTTT
>TRBD2|TRBV4-1|-|TRBJ2-1
CASSLHSSGRAVEQFF
TGCGCCAGCAGCCTCCACTCTAGCGGGAGGGCCGTAGAGCAGTTCTTC
>-|TRBV10-3|-|TRBJ2-3
CAISEGGPGSADTQYF
TGTGCCATCAGTGAGGGGGGCCCAGGGAGCGCAGATACGCAGTATTTT
>TRBD1|TRBV6-6|-|TRBJ2-1
CASSSPSGTGGNEQFF
TGTGCCAGCAGTTCCCCATCCGGGACAGGGGGCAATGAGCAGTTCTTC
>-|TRBV19|-|TRBJ1-5
CASSIGVSNQPQHF
TGTGCCAGTAGTATAGGAGTTAGCAATCAGCCCCAGCATTTT
>-|TRBV6-5|-|TRBJ1-1
CASSPTWNTEAFF
TGTGCCAGCAGCCCAACTTGGAACACTGAAGCTTTCTTT
>-|TRBV18|once|TRBJ2-3
CASSPGGIATDTQYF
TGTGCCAGCTCACCAGGGGGGATAGCTACAGATACGCAGTATTTT
>-|TRBV5-6|-|TRBJ1-1
CASSRRELDTEAFF
TGTGCCAGCAGCCGCAGGGAATTGGACACTGAAGCTTTCTTT